This is a list of T cell receptor beta chains from one sample in a study of CD8 T cells in ankylosing spondylitis. TCRdb re-analysed the 5' RACE reads in MiXCR, keeping a single row per CDR3 protein. The sample yields a few hundred thousand distinct CDR3 sequences, about 18% seen once. The sequencing input was blood, either unsorted or a sorted T cell fraction (not recorded which). These receptor sequences come from a male donor with ankylosing spondylitis or in good health (not recorded which). Both conserved end residues are part of each CDR3. The D gene is left open where the match is weak. Not all rows give a size; the values are once, few, many and, for expanded clones, a class.

V gene,J gene,clone size,D gene,CDR3 DNA,CDR3 protein
TRBV12-3/TRBV12-4,TRBJ2-1,-,TRBD2,TGTGCCAGCAGTTCGCTAGCGGGAGTGGGCTACAATGAGCAGTTCTTC,CASSSLAGVGYNEQFF
TRBV4-2,TRBJ2-7,-,-,TGTGCCAGCAGCCAAGATCTAGGTCACGAGCAGTACTTC,CASSQDLGHEQYF
TRBV7-9,TRBJ2-5,few,TRBD2,TGTGCCAGCAGCTTGGCGGGAGCTTTTGACCAGTACTTC,CASSLAGAFDQYF
TRBV7-2,TRBJ2-5,few,TRBD1,TGTGCCAGCAGCCTAGTACAGGGGCAAGAGACCCAGTACTTC,CASSLVQGQETQYF
TRBV29-1,TRBJ2-3,many,TRBD2,TGCAGCGTTGAATGGCGGGAGGGAGGGAAAACAGATACGCAGTATTTT,CSVEWREGGKTDTQYF
TRBV20-1,TRBJ2-5,-,TRBD2,TGCAGTGCTCCGGGACTAGCGGGAGAGGCCGTCCCGGGAGAGACCCAGTACTTC,CSAPGLAGEAVPGETQYF
TRBV29-1,TRBJ2-6,few,-,TGCAGCGCTGTCGTCCCCGCGGCCACGTCTGGGGCCAACGTCCTGACTTTC,CSAVVPAATSGANVLTF
TRBV27,TRBJ2-3,many,TRBD2,TGTGCCAGCAGTTCGGGACTAGCGGGAGGGCCTACAGATACGCAGTATTTT,CASSSGLAGGPTDTQYF
TRBV20-1,TRBJ1-1,many,-,TGCAGTGCTAGCGTGGGGTTGGGGCACACTGAAGCTTTCTTT,CSASVGLGHTEAFF
TRBV4-1,TRBJ2-3,-,-,TGCGCCAGCAGCCTGGCCGGCCTGGCCCTCACAGATACGCAGTATTTT,CASSLAGLALTDTQYF
TRBV3-1,TRBJ2-7,few,-,TGTGCCAGCAGCGACGACAACCAGCTCTACGAGCAGTACTTC,CASSDDNQLYEQYF
TRBV9,TRBJ2-3,few,-,TGTGCCAGCAGCGTAGGGTTCGGGGAAGCAGCTGATACGCAGTATTTT,CASSVGFGEAADTQYF
TRBV14,TRBJ2-1,many,TRBD2,TGTGCCAGCAGCCTACAGCGGGGTCCCTACAATGAGCAGTTCTTC,CASSLQRGPYNEQFF
TRBV20-1,TRBJ2-1,few,-,TGCAGTGCTGGCGACGGGGGAGCTCCCTACAATGAGCAGTTCTTC,CSAGDGGAPYNEQFF
TRBV6-5,TRBJ2-6,many,TRBD2,TGTGCCAGCAGTTACTCGGGAGGGTCCGGGGCCAACGTCCTGACTTTC,CASSYSGGSGANVLTF
TRBV6-1,TRBJ2-7,many,-,TGTGCCAGCAGTGAAGCGCTGCGCCGGGAACGAACCTACGAGCAGTACTTC,CASSEALRRERTYEQYF
TRBV18,TRBJ2-1,-,TRBD2,TGTGCCAGCTCACCACCACTAGCGGGAGACCCCTCCTACAATGAGCAGTTCTTC,CASSPPLAGDPSYNEQFF
TRBV27,TRBJ1-5,-,TRBD1,TGTGCCAGCAGCCGAACCTTGACAGGGGGCAGTGATCAGCCCCAGCATTTT,CASSRTLTGGSDQPQHF
TRBV29-1,TRBJ2-5,many,TRBD1,TGCAGCGTTGAAGATGGGATGGGACAGGGAAATCAAGAGACCCAGTACTTC,CSVEDGMGQGNQETQYF
TRBV3-1,TRBJ2-7,-,-,TGTGCCAGCAGCCAAGATATATGGACAGTGTACGAGCAGTACTTC,CASSQDIWTVYEQYF
TRBV9,TRBJ2-5,-,-,TGTGCCAGCAGCGTAGCTTCGGGACTCCAAGAGACCCAGTACTTC,CASSVASGLQETQYF
TRBV5-6,TRBJ2-7,few,TRBD2,TGTGCCAGCAGCTCCAACCCGGGACTAGCCTACGAGCAGTACTTC,CASSSNPGLAYEQYF
TRBV29-1,TRBJ1-1,-,TRBD1,TGCAGCGCCCCTGTGCAGGGGGCTACTGAAGCTTTCTTT,CSAPVQGATEAFF
TRBV6-2/TRBV6-3,TRBJ2-7,few,-,TGTGCCAGCAGTTACCACGTTCGAGGCAGATTCGAAGGGACCTACGAGCAGTACTTC,CASSYHVRGRFEGTYEQYF
TRBV7-9,TRBJ2-1,-,TRBD2,TGTGCCAGCAGCTTAGTTCAAGCGGGGACCTACAATGAGCAGTTCTTC,CASSLVQAGTYNEQFF
TRBV27,TRBJ2-2,few,TRBD2,TGTGCCAGCAGTCCGACGGGACTAGCGGGAGGGCCTAGCACCGGGGAGCTGTTTTTT,CASSPTGLAGGPSTGELFF
TRBV12-3/TRBV12-4,TRBJ2-7,-,TRBD2,TGTGCCAGCAGTTCATTATCTAGCGGGAGTTACGAGCAGTACTTC,CASSSLSSGSYEQYF
TRBV4-3,TRBJ2-1,-,-,TGCGCCAGCAGCCAAGATCGAGGAGGGGCGCTTGAGCAGTTCTTC,CASSQDRGGALEQFF
TRBV9,TRBJ1-4,-,TRBD1,TGTGCCAGCAGCGAGACAGGGAGTGAAAAACTGTTTTTT,CASSETGSEKLFF
TRBV7-8,TRBJ2-7,few,-,TGTGCCAGCAGTGAGTTGCAGGGTATTGTCTACGAGCAGTACTTC,CASSELQGIVYEQYF
TRBV5-1,TRBJ2-1,-,-,TGCGCCAGCAGCTTGGTCAGGTACAATGAGCAGTTCTTC,CASSLVRYNEQFF
TRBV4-2,TRBJ2-7,few,TRBD2,TGTGCCAGCAGCCAAGAGTTGGGCGGGAGCTCCTACGAGCAGTACTTC,CASSQELGGSSYEQYF
TRBV13,TRBJ1-2,few,TRBD1,TGTGCCAGCAGTACAACACAGGGGGCCGGTGGCTACACCTTC,CASSTTQGAGGYTF
TRBV28,TRBJ1-1,many,-,TGTGCCAGCAGGTCACGGGCCTACACTGAAGCTTTCTTT,CASRSRAYTEAFF
TRBV7-9,TRBJ1-2,-,-,TGTGCCAGCAGCTTAGTCGGGGCATGGGGCTATGGCTACACCTTC,CASSLVGAWGYGYTF
TRBV25-1,TRBJ2-1,many,TRBD2,TGTGCCAGCAGTGAATGGCGCCTAGCGGGAGGCTTCGCCTACAATGAGCAGTTCTTC,CASSEWRLAGGFAYNEQFF
TRBV4-3,TRBJ2-7,-,-,TGCGCCAGCAGCCAGGTCTTTGGAGAAGCCTACGAGCAGTACTTC,CASSQVFGEAYEQYF
TRBV4-1,TRBJ2-2,-,TRBD2,TGCGCCAGCAGCCAAGATGGTGCTAGCGGGAGGGCCGGCACCGGGGAGCTGTTTTTT,CASSQDGASGRAGTGELFF
TRBV27,TRBJ2-3,-,-,TGTGCCAGCAGTTTAATCTTCGGGACAGATACGCAGTATTTT,CASSLIFGTDTQYF
TRBV27,TRBJ2-7,-,-,TGTGCCAGCAGTTTATCCCGGGTCCTGAGGTACTTC,CASSLSRVLRYF
TRBV4-2,TRBJ2-3,-,TRBD2,TGTGCCAGCAGCCCAGGACTAGCGGTGGGCACAGATACGCAGTATTTT,CASSPGLAVGTDTQYF